These 30 T cell receptor beta chains originate from one sample sequenced in a study of T cells in localized non-small cell lung cancer. The assay was immunoSEQ multiplex PCR, and TCRdb's table has in-frame clones only and misses some. The sample has some 66,000 clones, almost 85% seen once; the top ten hold roughly 14%. The sample here was peripheral blood, taken before any cancer treatment. These receptors came from a female donor older than 55 with stage I lung adenocarcinoma.

The chain has TRBV27 and TRBJ1-2; no firm D call. This CDR3 has 15 amino acids. V was pared by 4 bases and J by 5 bases, with 17 bases between. In germline, CDR1 is MNHEY, CDR2 SMNVEV (reference sequence). In DNA form, the CDR3 reads TGTGCCAGCAGTTGGGCTGGGTCCGGGGAATATGGCTACACCTTC. Protein product: CASSWAGSGEYGYTF.

The chain links TRBV6-5 to TRBJ1-5, with TRBD1 identical over 8 bases. V was clipped by 6 bases and J by 4 bases; unmatched bases: 8. Germline-derived CDR1 and CDR2 are MNHEY and SVGAGI. The length of the CDR3 is 15 residues. CDR3 bases: TGTGCCAGCAGAACCGACAGGGGAGGAAATCAGCCCCAGCATTTT. Amino acid sequence: CASRTDRGGNQPQHF.

This clone occurred once. An end of the junction differs from the germline gene, which may be a read error. V and J are TRBV30 and TRBJ2-7; perhaps D is TRBD1 or TRBD2 (6 bases each). This CDR3 is 16 amino acids long. CDR1 is GTSNPN and CDR2 is SVGIG in the germline V gene (reference sequence). The CDR3 DNA follows: TGTGCCTGGAGTACGAGGTGGGGGGCTACCCCCTACCAGCAGTACTTC. Translation: CAWSTRWGATPYQQYF.

Written as DNA, the CDR3 is TGTGCCACCAGCAGAGATTTAGGGACGGCCCTCGGGGAGCTGTTTTTT. Protein sequence: CATSRDLGTALGELFF. The chain recombines TRBV15 with TRBJ2-2; either TRBD1 or TRBD2 may fit D (5 bases each). Germline CDR1 reads LNHNV; CDR2 reads YYDKDF (reference sequence). Trimming took off 0 bases at V and 7 bases at J, with 15 bases between the two ends. The CDR3 runs 16 residues.

The chain carries TRBV7-9 and TRBJ1-1, with TRBD1 as a possible D gene (5 bases). This CDR3 has 14 residues. Germline V CDR1 and CDR2: SEHNR, FQNEAQ (reference sequence). V lost 8 bases and J lost 1, with 14 bases in between. The CDR3 loop reads CASLARGANTEAFF. CDR3 DNA sequence: TGTGCCAGCCTAGCAAGGGGCGCGAACACTGAAGCTTTCTTT. Filled out from reference TRBV7-9 and TRBJ1-1, the complete variable domain reads DTGVSQNPRHKITKRGQNVTFRCDPISEHNRLYWYRQTLGQGPEFLTYFQNEAQLEKSRLLSDRFSAERPKGSFSTLEIQRTEQGDSAMYLCASLARGANTEAFFGQGTRLTVV.

The rearrangement joins TRBV28 to TRBJ1-4, with unresolved D. This CDR3 contains 15 residues. V was cut by 8 bases and J by 0 bases, with 13 bases left in between. Germline V CDR1 and CDR2: MDHEN, SYDVKM. The CDR3 bases are TGTGCCAGCGTGGGGAATGAGGCAACTAATGAAAAACTGTTTTTT. Protein: CASVGNEATNEKLFF.

This clone was observed once. CDR3 residues: CASKGQGADEQYF. The CDR3 region has the DNA TGTGCCAGCAAGGGACAGGGGGCTGACGAGCAGTACTTC. This rearrangement joins TRBV2 to TRBJ2-7; 12 bases line up with TRBD1. V dropped 7 bases and J dropped 5; count of bases not matched to a gene: 3. This CDR3 comprises 13 residues. Looked up from germline, CDR1 is SNHLY and CDR2 is FYNNEI.

V usage is TRBV5-6 and J usage is TRBJ2-7; 8 nucleotides line up with TRBD2. The germline CDR1 and CDR2 sequences are SGHDT and YYEEEE. There are 12 residues in the CDR3. J gave up 7 bases and V 8 bases, and 8 bases lay outside the gene matches. CDR3 nucleotide sequence: TGTGCCAGTTCTCCCACGGGGGGGGAGCAGTACTTC. Its translation is CASSPTGGEQYF.

This chain connects TRBV5-1 to TRBJ2-2; 10 positions agree with TRBD2. Per germline, CDR1 SGHRS and CDR2 YFSETQ. With V trimmed by 1 base and J by 4 bases, 7 bases remained unmatched. This CDR3 comprises 17 residues. The CDR3 reads CASSLILAGPGTGELFF. The DNA of the CDR3 is TGCGCCAGCAGCTTGATACTAGCGGGGCCAGGCACCGGGGAGCTGTTTTTT.

The rearrangement joins TRBV18 to TRBJ2-7; a weak D match, TRBD1 (6 bases). The germline V gene encodes CDR1 KGHSH and CDR2 LQKENI. Trimming stripped 4 bases from V and 3 bases from J, with 10 bases between. The CDR3 runs 13 residues. The CDR3 nucleotides read TGTGCCAGCTCACTCCTGGACAGCTACGAGCAGTACTTC. It specifies CASSLLDSYEQYF.

The chain links TRBV2 to TRBJ2-1; 13 bases are a match to TRBD2. Trimming cost V 6 bases and J 8 bases; bases outside gene matches: 10. The CDR3 length is 16 residues. In germline, CDR1 is SNHLY, CDR2 FYNNEI. CDR3 residues: CASSAFGTSGIYEQFF. CDR3 bases: TGTGCCAGCAGCGCCTTCGGGACTAGCGGGATCTATGAGCAGTTCTTC.

The chain combines TRBV25-1 with TRBJ1-4, with D uncertain. The CDR3 consists of 15 residues. V was trimmed by 5 bases and J by 10 bases, leaving 20 bases between them. The germline V gene has CDR1 MGHDK and CDR2 SYGVNS. The CDR3 here is CASSSPGSHGGKLFF. Here the CDR3 DNA reads TGTGCCAGCAGTTCCCCGGGAAGTCACGGAGGAAAACTGTTTTTT.

The chain is built from TRBV6-5 and TRBJ1-5; no definite D call. Germline V lookup: CDR1 MNHEY, CDR2 SVGAGI. The CDR3 has 14 amino acids. The V end lost 5 bases, the J end lost 0 bases, and 8 bases lay between the germline ends. CDR3 in DNA: TGTGCCAGCAGTGACCCGAGTAGCAATCAGCCCCAGCATTTT. Residues: CASSDPSSNQPQHF.

By sample share, this clone is medium-sized. V usage is TRBV7-9 and J usage is TRBJ2-1; 7 positions agree with TRBD1. Unmatched junction bases numbered 14, after V lost 5 bases and J lost 1 base. This CDR3 region has 18 residues. The germline CDR1 and CDR2 sequences are SEHNR and FQNEAQ (reference sequence). CDR3 residues: CASSPFSGTVQSYNEQFF. The CDR3 bases are TGTGCCAGCAGCCCCTTTTCCGGGACAGTCCAATCCTACAATGAGCAGTTCTTC.

The rearrangement uses TRBV19 and TRBJ1-5; weak D call: TRBD1 (5 bases). This CDR3 has 15 amino acids. Looked up from germline, CDR1 is LNHDA and CDR2 is SQIVND (reference sequence). Trimming removed 0 bases from V and 7 bases from J, with 13 bases in between. CDR3: CASSIDARALQPQHF. In DNA, the CDR3 is TGTGCCAGTAGTATAGATGCCAGGGCTTTGCAGCCCCAGCATTTT.

The chain links TRBV19 to TRBJ2-7; the D is unclear. Germline V lookup: CDR1 LNHDA, CDR2 SQIVND (reference sequence). The CDR3 sequence is 13 residues long. With 5 bases removed from V and 2 bases from J, the gap between germline ends came to 10 bases. Written as DNA, the CDR3 is TGTGCCAGTAGTCCCCAGATCGCCTACGAGCAGTACTTC. This encodes CASSPQIAYEQYF. The full variable domain, in which reference TRBV19 and TRBJ2-7 provide the parts outside the CDR3, is DGGITQSPKYLFRKEGQNVTLSCEQNLNHDAMYWYRQDPGQGLRLIYYSQIVNDFQKGDIAEGYSVSREKKESFPLTVTSAQKNPTAFYLCASSPQIAYEQYFGPGTRLTVT.

J is TRBJ1-1 and V is TRBV11-2; D not resolved. The V gene lost 3 bases and the J gene lost 6 bases, with 14 bases spanning the gap. The CDR3 runs 14 residues. Per the germline V gene, CDR1 is SGHAT and CDR2 is FQNNGV. In nucleotides, the CDR3 is TGTGCCAGCAGCTTGGAAAGGCGGGTTGCTGAAGCTTTCTTT. This codes for CASSLERRVAEAFF. Filled out from reference TRBV11-2 and TRBJ1-1, the complete variable domain reads EAGVAQSPRYKIIEKRQSVAFWCNPISGHATLYWYQQILGQGPKLLIQFQNNGVVDDSQLPKDRFSAERLKGVDSTLKIQPAKLEDSAVYLCASSLERRVAEAFFGQGTRLTVV.

This clone was recorded once. The gene calls are TRBV6-6 and TRBJ1-3; 11 nucleotides agree with TRBD1. This CDR3 region has 15 residues. V dropped 4 bases and J dropped 3; count of bases not matched to a gene: 2. CDR1 is MNHNY, CDR2 SVGAGI, per germline (reference sequence). This CDR3 is CASSSGQGGGNTIYF. CDR3 sequence (DNA): TGTGCCAGCAGTTCGGGACAGGGGGGTGGAAACACCATATATTTT.

This chain uses TRBV5-1 with TRBJ1-6; D remains ambiguous. This CDR3 comprises 15 residues. CDR1 is SGHRS and CDR2 is YFSETQ in the germline V gene. V gave up 6 bases and J gave up 4 bases, with 14 bases separating them. In DNA, the CDR3 is TGCGCCAGCACAACCGAGACCGAATATAATTCACCCCTCCACTTT. Protein product: CASTTETEYNSPLHF. Based on the CDR3 plus reference TRBV5-1 and TRBJ1-6, the full variable domain is KAGVTQTPRYLIKTRGQQVTLSCSPISGHRSVSWYQQTPGQGLQFLFEYFSETQRNKGNFPGRFSGRQFSNSRSEMNVSTLELGDSALYLCASTTETEYNSPLHFGNGTRLTVT.

The J gene is TRBJ1-2, the V gene TRBV19, with 7 bases fitting TRBD1. The germline V gene has CDR1 LNHDA and CDR2 SQIVND (reference sequence). Trimming at V came to 4 bases and at J to 3 bases, leaving 20 bases not matched to a gene. This CDR3 is built from 19 residues. The DNA for the CDR3 is TGTGCCAGTAGTACCCAACCAAACCTACGACAGGGTAGGGACTATGGCTACACCTTC. This sequence encodes CASSTQPNLRQGRDYGYTF.

V gene TRBV12-5 combines with J gene TRBJ1-3; no definite D call. V lost 6 bases and J 0 bases, leaving 15 bases between the germline ends. The CDR3 contains 16 residues. Germline V gene lookup returns CDR1 LGHNT and CDR2 FRNRAP. The CDR3 DNA reads TGTGCTAGTGGCCGAGCTTCCTCCTTCTCTGGAAACACCATATATTTT. It codes for CASGRASSFSGNTIYF.

This clone appeared a single time. This rearrangement joins TRBV29-1 to TRBJ2-7; D is perhaps TRBD1 or TRBD2 (6 bases each). This CDR3 is 13 amino acids long. Germline V gene data show CDR1 as SQVTM and CDR2 as ANQGSEA. V gave up 7 bases and J gave up 0 bases, with 13 bases separating them. DNA for the CDR3: TGCAGCGCTGCGGGACAAAACTCCTACGAGCAGTACTTC. This translates into CSAAGQNSYEQYF.

The V call is TRBV18, the J call TRBJ2-7; a possible D gene is TRBD2 (5 bases). The CDR3 consists of 14 residues. Germline loops: CDR1 KGHSH, CDR2 LQKENI. The V gene lost 1 base and the J gene lost 3 bases, with 10 bases spanning the gap. CDR3 nucleotide sequence: TGTGCCAGCTCACCACGAGGGAATAACTACGAGCAGTACTTC. Its translation: CASSPRGNNYEQYF.

The genes are TRBV5-1 and TRBJ2-3; tentative D call: TRBD2 (5 bases). Trimming stripped 3 bases from V and 4 bases from J, with 12 bases between. The CDR3 length is 14 residues. CDR1 and CDR2 from the germline V gene are SGHRS and YFSETQ. CDR3 nucleotides: TGCGCCAGCAGCTCCTCATTAGCGCCAGATACGCAGTATTTT. Protein product: CASSSSLAPDTQYF. The full variable domain, in which reference TRBV5-1 and TRBJ2-3 provide the parts outside the CDR3, is KAGVTQTPRYLIKTRGQQVTLSCSPISGHRSVSWYQQTPGQGLQFLFEYFSETQRNKGNFPGRFSGRQFSNSRSEMNVSTLELGDSALYLCASSSSLAPDTQYFGPGTRLTVL.

This clone is a singleton in its sample. The chain employs TRBV5-4 and TRBJ2-1; 11 nucleotides match TRBD2. In germline, CDR1 is SGHNT, CDR2 YYREEE (reference sequence). V lost 4 bases, J lost 6 bases, and 9 bases stayed unmatched. The length of the CDR3 is 16 residues. The CDR3 region has the DNA TGTGCCAGCAGCCCGAGACTAGCGGGAATCGGCAATGAGCAGTTCTTC. As protein: CASSPRLAGIGNEQFF.

This chain uses TRBV28 with TRBJ1-1; maybe TRBD1 (5 bases). Trimming stripped 4 bases from V and 1 base from J, with 13 bases between. Germline V CDR1 and CDR2: MDHEN, SYDVKM. This CDR3 spans 15 amino acids. The CDR3: CASSSHGTSNTEAFF. CDR3 in DNA: TGTGCCAGCAGTTCTCATGGGACCTCGAACACTGAAGCTTTCTTT. Variable domain in full (rest from reference TRBV28 and TRBJ1-1): DVKVTQSSRYLVKRTGEKVFLECVQDMDHENMFWYRQDPGLGLRLIYFSYDVKMKEKGDIPEGYSVSREKKERFSLILESASTNQTSMYLCASSSHGTSNTEAFFGQGTRLTVV.

The chain has TRBV6-4 and TRBJ2-1; 9 positions match TRBD2. V dropped 4 bases and J dropped 6; count of bases not matched to a gene: 4. Germline lookup yields CDR1 MRHNA and CDR2 SNTAGT. The length of the CDR3 is 14 residues. CDR3 coding DNA: TGTGCCAGCAGTGTGACTAGCGGAGGCAATGAGCAGTTCTTC. Encoded protein: CASSVTSGGNEQFF.

The table lists this clone with a few counts. This chain joins TRBV5-4 and TRBJ1-2, with a weak D call TRBD1 (6 bases). The ends were cut back, 0 bases at V and 2 bases at J, with 8 bases in the middle. Germline CDR1 is SGHNT and CDR2 is YYREEE (reference sequence). CDR3 length: 14 residues. The CDR3 protein is CASSLAGVNYGYTF. The CDR3 region has the DNA TGTGCCAGCAGCTTGGCAGGGGTAAACTATGGCTACACCTTC. The whole variable domain, remainder taken from reference TRBV5-4 and TRBJ1-2, is ETGVTQSPTHLIKTRGQQVTLRCSSQSGHNTVSWYQQALGQGPQFIFQYYREEENGRGNFPPRFSGLQFPNYSSELNVNALELDDSALYLCASSLAGVNYGYTFGSGTRLTVV.

This clone occurred once. The gene calls are TRBV2 and TRBJ1-1, with unresolved D. The CDR3 is made up of 12 amino acids. V shed 4 bases and J shed 7 bases, with 10 bases lying between them. Germline assignment: CDR1 SNHLY and CDR2 FYNNEI. The CDR3 loop is CASSAQRHEAFF. Here the CDR3 DNA reads TGTGCCAGCAGTGCTCAGAGACATGAAGCTTTCTTT.

V usage is TRBV2 and J usage is TRBJ1-2, with 8 nucleotides matching TRBD1. J was trimmed by 8 bases and V by 1 base; bases with no gene match: 15. The CDR3 has 17 residues. Germline V CDR1 and CDR2: SNHLY, FYNNEI. For the CDR3, the DNA is TGTGCCAGCAGTGAAGGGGCAGGGGGCGCTGGGGCTGAAGGCTACACCTTC. Protein product: CASSEGAGGAGAEGYTF.